This T cell receptor beta chain was observed in a study of blood T cell repertoires in COVID-19. On the study more broadly: T cells, B-cell-depleted T cells, or PBMCs supplied cDNA or gDNA.

Germline CDR1 and CDR2: SNHLY and FYNNEI. The V and J ends lost 3 bases and 8 bases respectively, with 13 bases between them. The CDR3 totals 14 residues. Here immunoSEQ multiplex PCR was the method, and the copy in TCRdb shows in-frame clones only, minus some. The data show around 250,000 clones, 75% to 90% seen once. Sequences were obtained from PBMCs or T cells enriched from blood (not recorded which). The chain combines TRBV2 with TRBJ1-4; D is unclear. This sequence originates from a woman between 45 and 65 years old who had recovered from COVID-19. CDR3 DNA: TGTGCCAGCAGTGATGGGGAGGTAGAGGAAAAACTGTTTTTT. As protein: CASSDGEVEEKLFF.